This T cell receptor beta chain was observed in a study of T cell responses to AZD1222 COVID-19 vaccine. Study overall: Pooling covered second doses at about 4 or about 12 weeks. Study-level points and caveats: The span of vaccine-associated CD4 TCRs extended across spike, with dominance at 160-218 and 743-854.

Remarks on this clone: The antigen is not known.

CDR1 is SGHAT and CDR2 is FQNNGV in the germline V gene. The CDR3 sequence is 15 residues long. Trimming pared 5 bases from V and 0 bases from J, leaving 13 bases between. The repertoire was sequenced with immunoSEQ multiplex PCR; TCRdb's copy has only in-frame clones and lacks some. The repertoire includes more than 150,000 clones, 85% to 95% of them detected once, and 8.5% to 12% sits in the top ten. The origin of this receptor is an adult in good health. The V call is TRBV11-2, the J call TRBJ1-1; no reliable D call. The sequences come from peripheral blood, collected on day 0 of AZD1222 vaccination. DNA for the CDR3: TGTGCCAGCAGCCCCGGCCCATCAATGAACACTGAAGCTTTCTTT. It translates to CASSPGPSMNTEAFF.